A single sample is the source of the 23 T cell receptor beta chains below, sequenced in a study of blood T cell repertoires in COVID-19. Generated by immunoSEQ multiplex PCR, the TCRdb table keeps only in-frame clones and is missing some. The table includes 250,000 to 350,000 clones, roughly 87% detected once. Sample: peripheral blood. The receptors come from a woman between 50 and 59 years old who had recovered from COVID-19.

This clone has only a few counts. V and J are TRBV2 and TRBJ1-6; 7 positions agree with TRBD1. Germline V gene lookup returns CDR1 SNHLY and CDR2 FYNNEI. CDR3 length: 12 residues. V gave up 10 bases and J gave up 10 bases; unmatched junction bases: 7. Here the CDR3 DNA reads TGTGCCAACAGACAGGGTGAATCACCCCTCCACTTT. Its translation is CANRQGESPLHF.

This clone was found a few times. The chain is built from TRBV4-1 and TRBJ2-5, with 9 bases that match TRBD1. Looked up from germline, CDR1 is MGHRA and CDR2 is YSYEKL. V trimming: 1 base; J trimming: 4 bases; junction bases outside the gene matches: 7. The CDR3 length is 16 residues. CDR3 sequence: CASSQAQGQGGETQYF. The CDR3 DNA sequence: TGCGCCAGCAGCCAAGCCCAGGGACAGGGAGGAGAGACCCAGTACTTC.

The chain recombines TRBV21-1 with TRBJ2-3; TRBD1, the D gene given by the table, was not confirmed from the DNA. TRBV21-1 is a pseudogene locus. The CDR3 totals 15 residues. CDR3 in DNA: TGTGCCAGCAGCTCTCCTTGGGCCGACGCAGATACGCAGTATTTT. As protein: CASSSPWADADTQYF.

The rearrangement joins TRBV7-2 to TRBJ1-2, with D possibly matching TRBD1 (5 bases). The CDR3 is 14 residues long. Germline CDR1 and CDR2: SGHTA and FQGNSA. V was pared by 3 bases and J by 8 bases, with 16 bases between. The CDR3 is CASSFSGGSNGYTF. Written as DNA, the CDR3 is TGTGCCAGCAGCTTTAGCGGGGGGTCGAACGGCTACACCTTC.

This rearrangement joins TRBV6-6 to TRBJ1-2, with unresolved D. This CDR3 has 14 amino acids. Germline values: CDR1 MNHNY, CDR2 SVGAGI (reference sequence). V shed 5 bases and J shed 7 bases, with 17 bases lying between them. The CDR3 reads CASSQTVTYFGYTF. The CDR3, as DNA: TGTGCCAGCAGTCAGACTGTGACCTATTTTGGCTACACCTTC.

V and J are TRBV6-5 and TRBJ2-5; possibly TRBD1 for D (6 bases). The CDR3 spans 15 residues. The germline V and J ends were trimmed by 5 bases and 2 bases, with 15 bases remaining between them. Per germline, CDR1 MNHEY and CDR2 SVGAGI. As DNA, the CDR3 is TGTGCCAGCAGTCCCTTAGGGGGTCCACAAGAGACCCAGTACTTC. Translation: CASSPLGGPQETQYF.

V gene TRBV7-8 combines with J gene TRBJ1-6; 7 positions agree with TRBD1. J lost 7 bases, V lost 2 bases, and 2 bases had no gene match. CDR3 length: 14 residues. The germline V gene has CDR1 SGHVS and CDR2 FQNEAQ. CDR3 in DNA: TGTGCCAGCAGCTTAAAACAGGGGAATTCACCCCTCCACTTT. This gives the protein CASSLKQGNSPLHF.

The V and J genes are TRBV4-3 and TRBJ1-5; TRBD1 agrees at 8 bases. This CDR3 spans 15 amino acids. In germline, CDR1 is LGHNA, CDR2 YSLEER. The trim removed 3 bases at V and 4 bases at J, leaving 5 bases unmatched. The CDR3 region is CASSQTGAGNQPQHF. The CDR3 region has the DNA TGCGCCAGCAGCCAGACAGGGGCGGGAAATCAGCCCCAGCATTTT.

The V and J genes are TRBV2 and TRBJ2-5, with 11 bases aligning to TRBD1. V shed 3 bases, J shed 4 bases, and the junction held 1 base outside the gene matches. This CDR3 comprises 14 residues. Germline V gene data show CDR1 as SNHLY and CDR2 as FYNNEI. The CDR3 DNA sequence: TGTGCCAGCAGTGAGGGGACAGGGGGAGAGACCCAGTACTTC. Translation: CASSEGTGGETQYF.

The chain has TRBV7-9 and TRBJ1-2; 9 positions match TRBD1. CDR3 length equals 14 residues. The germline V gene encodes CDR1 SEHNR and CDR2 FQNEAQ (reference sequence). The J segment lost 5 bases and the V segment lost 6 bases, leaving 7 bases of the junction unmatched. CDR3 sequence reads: CASSSGTGIYGYTF. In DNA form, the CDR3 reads TGTGCCAGCAGTTCCGGGACAGGGATATATGGCTACACCTTC.

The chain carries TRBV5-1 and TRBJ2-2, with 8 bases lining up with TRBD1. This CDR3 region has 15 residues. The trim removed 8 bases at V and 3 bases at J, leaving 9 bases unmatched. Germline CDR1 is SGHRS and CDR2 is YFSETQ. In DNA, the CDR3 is TGCGCCAGTTCGACAGGGGAAGGGGACACCGGGGAGCTGTTTTTT. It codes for CASSTGEGDTGELFF.

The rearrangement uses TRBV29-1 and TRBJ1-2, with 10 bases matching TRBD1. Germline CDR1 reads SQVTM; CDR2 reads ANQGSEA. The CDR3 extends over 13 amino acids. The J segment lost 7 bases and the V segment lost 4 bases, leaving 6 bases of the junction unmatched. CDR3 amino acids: CSVGRQGAIGYTF. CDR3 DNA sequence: TGCAGCGTTGGCCGACAGGGGGCGATTGGCTACACCTTC.

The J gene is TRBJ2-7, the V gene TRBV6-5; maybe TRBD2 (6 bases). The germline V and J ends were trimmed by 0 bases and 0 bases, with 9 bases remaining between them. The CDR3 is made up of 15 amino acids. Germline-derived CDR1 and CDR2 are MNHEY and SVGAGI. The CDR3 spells CASSYSHGSSYEQYF. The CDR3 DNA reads TGTGCCAGCAGTTACTCGCACGGGAGCTCCTACGAGCAGTACTTC.

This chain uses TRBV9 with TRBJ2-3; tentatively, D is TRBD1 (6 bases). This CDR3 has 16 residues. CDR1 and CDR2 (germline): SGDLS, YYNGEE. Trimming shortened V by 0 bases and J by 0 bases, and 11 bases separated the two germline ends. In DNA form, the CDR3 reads TGTGCCAGCAGCGTAGTTGCCAGGGGAAGCACAGATACGCAGTATTTT. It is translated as CASSVVARGSTDTQYF.

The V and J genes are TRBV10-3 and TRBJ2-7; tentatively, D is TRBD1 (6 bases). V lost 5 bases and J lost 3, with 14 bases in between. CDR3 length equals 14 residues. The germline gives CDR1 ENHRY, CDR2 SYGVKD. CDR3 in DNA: TGTGCCATCAGTACCCAGGGGATGAGCTACGAGCAGTACTTC. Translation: CAISTQGMSYEQYF.

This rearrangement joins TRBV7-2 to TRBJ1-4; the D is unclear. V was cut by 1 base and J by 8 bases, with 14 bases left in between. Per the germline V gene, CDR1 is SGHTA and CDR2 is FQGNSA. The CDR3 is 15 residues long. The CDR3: CASSLDSRRNEKLFF. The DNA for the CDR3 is TGTGCCAGCAGCTTAGACAGTCGACGAAACGAAAAACTGTTTTTT.

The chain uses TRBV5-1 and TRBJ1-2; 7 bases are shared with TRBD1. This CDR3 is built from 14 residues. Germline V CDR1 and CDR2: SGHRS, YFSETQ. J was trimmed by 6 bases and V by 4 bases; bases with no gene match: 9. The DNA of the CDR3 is TGCGCCAGCAGCCGGGACAGTGGAATAAATGGCTACACCTTC. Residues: CASSRDSGINGYTF. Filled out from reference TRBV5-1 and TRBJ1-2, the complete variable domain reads KAGVTQTPRYLIKTRGQQVTLSCSPISGHRSVSWYQQTPGQGLQFLFEYFSETQRNKGNFPGRFSGRQFSNSRSEMNVSTLELGDSALYLCASSRDSGINGYTFGSGTRLTVV.

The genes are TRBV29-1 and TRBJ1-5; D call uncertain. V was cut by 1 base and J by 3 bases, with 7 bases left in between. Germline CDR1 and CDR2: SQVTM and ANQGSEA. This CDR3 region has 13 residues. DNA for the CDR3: TGCAGCGTTGAAGTCGGTTTCAATCAGCCCCAGCATTTT. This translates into CSVEVGFNQPQHF.

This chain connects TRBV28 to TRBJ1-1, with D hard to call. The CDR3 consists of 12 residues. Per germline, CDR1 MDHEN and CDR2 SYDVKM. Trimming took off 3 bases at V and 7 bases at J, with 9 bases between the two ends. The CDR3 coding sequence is TGTGCCAGCAGTTTGCCCGGAGTTGAAGCTTTCTTT. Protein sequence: CASSLPGVEAFF.

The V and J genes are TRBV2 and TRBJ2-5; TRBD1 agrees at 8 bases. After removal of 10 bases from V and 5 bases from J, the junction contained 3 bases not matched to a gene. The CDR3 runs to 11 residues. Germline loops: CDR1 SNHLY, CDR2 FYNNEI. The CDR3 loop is CATGGGETQYF. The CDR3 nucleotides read TGTGCCACAGGGGGCGGGGAGACCCAGTACTTC.

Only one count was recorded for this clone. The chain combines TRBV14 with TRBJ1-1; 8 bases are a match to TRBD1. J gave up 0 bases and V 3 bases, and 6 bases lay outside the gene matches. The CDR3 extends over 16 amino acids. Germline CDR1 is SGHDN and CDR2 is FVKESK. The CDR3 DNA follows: TGTGCCAGCAGCCACCGGACAGGGTCCTTGAACACTGAAGCTTTCTTT. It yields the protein CASSHRTGSLNTEAFF.

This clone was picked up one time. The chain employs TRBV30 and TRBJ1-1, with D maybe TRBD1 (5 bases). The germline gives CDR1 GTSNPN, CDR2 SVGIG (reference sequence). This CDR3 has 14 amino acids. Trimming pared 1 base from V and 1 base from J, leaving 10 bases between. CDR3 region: CAWSGGTGNTEAFF. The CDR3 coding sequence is TGTGCCTGGAGTGGAGGAACAGGGAACACTGAAGCTTTCTTT.

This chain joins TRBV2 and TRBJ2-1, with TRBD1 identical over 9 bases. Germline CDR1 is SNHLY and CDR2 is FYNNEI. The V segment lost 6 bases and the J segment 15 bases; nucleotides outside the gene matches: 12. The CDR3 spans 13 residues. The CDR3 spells CASSVPGQGRGFF. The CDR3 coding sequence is TGTGCCAGCAGCGTCCCGGGACAGGGTCGGGGGTTCTTC.